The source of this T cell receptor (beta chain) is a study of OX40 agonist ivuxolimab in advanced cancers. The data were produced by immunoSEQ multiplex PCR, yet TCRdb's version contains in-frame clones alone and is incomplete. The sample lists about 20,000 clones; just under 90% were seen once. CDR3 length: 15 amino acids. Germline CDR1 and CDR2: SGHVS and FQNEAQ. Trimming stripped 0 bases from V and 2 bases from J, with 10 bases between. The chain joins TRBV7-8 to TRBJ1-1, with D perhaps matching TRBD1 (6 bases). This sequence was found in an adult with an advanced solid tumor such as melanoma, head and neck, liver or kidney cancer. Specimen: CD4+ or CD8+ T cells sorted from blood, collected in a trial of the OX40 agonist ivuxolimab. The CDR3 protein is CASSLAGTFNTEAFF. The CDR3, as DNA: TGTGCCAGCAGCTTAGCTGGGACATTCAACACTGAAGCTTTCTTT. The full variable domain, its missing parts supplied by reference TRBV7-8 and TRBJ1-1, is GAGVSQSPRYKVAKRGQDVALRCDPISGHVSLFWYQQALGQGPEFLTYFQNEAQLDKSGLPSDRFFAERPEGSVSTLKIQRTQQEDSAVYLCASSLAGTFNTEAFFGQGTRLTVV.